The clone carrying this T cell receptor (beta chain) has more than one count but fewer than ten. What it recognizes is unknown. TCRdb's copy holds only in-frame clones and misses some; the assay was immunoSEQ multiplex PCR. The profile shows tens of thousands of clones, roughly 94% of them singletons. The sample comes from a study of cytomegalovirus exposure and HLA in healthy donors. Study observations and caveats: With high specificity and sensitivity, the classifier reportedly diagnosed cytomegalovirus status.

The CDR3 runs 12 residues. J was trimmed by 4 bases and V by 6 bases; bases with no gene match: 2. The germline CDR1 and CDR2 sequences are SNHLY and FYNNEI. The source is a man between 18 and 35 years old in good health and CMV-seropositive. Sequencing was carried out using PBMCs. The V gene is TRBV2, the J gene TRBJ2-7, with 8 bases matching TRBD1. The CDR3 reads CASRDRAYEQYF. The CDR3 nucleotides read TGTGCCAGCAGGGACAGGGCTTACGAGCAGTACTTC.